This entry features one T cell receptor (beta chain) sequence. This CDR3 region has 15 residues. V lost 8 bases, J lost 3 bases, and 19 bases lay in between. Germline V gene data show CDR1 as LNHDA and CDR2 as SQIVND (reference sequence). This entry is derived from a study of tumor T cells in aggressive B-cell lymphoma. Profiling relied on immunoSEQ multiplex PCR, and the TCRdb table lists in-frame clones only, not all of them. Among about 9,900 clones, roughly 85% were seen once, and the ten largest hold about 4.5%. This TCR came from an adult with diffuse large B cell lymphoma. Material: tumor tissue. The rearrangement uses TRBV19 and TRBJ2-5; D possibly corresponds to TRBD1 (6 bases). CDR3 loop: CASGRESPGEETQYF. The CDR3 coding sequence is TGTGCCAGTGGTAGAGAGTCACCAGGGGAAGAGACCCAGTACTTC.